The T cell receptor (beta chain) described here comes from a study of radiotherapy plus CTLA-4 blockade in lung cancer. Assay: immunoSEQ multiplex PCR; the TCRdb copy retains only in-frame clones and omits some. The repertoire holds approximately 40,000 clones, with 65% to 90% as singletons. Trimming took 5 bases from V and 1 from J; bases not matched to a gene: 8. CDR1 is MDHEN and CDR2 is SYDVKM in the germline V gene. This CDR3 comprises 15 residues. A note on this clone: The sample contains more than one DNA sequence encoding this CDR3.

V gene TRBV28 combines with J gene TRBJ2-7, with 7 positions matching TRBD1. The sequence was obtained from a human donor with non-small cell lung cancer whose response to radiotherapy plus ipilimumab could not be evaluated. Material: peripheral blood, obtained from a patient treated with radiotherapy plus ipilimumab. The CDR3 sequence is CASSPGGHGSYEQYF. CDR3 coding DNA: TGTGCCAGCAGTCCAGGGGGACACGGTTCCTACGAGCAGTACTTC.